This TCR beta chain derives from a study of T-cell reconstitution after alpha-beta-depleted transplantation in children. This clonotype has at least ten counts. It was with unique molecular identifiers that the TCRbeta library was prepared. TCRdb processed the PCR reads anew with MiXCR; each CDR3 protein has one entry. Of 200,000 to 250,000 distinct CDR3 sequences in the sample, around 11% are singletons; the top ten hold about 2.4%. The germline gives CDR1 SGHRS, CDR2 YFSETQ. The CDR3 sequence is 14 residues long. Trimming stripped 7 bases from V and 3 bases from J, with 16 bases between. This sequence was found in a human donor who donated a stem cell graft to a child with acute lymphoblastic leukemia. The material was PBMCs from the stem cell graft donor, obtained from the stem cell graft. J is TRBJ2-5 and V is TRBV5-1; the D gene is possibly TRBD1 (6 bases). The CDR3 nucleotides read TGCGCCAGCGGTTCATTAGGGGGTGAAGAGACCCAGTACTTC. It translates to CASGSLGGEETQYF.